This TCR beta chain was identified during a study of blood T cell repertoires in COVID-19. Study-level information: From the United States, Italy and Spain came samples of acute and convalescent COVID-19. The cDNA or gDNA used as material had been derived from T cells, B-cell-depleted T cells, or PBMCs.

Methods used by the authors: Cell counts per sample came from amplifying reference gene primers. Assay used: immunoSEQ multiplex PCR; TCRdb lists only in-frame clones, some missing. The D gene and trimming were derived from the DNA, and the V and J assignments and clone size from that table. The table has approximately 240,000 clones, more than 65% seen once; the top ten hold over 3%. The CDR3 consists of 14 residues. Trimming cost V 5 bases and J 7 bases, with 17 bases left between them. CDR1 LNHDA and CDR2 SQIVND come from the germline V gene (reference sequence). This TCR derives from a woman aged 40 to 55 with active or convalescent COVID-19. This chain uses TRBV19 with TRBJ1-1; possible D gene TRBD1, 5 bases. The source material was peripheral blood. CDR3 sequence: CASSPRRVQGEAFF. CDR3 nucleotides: TGTGCCAGTAGTCCCCGAAGGGTTCAGGGTGAAGCTTTCTTT. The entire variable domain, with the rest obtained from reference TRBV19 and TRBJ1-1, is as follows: DGGITQSPKYLFRKEGQNVTLSCEQNLNHDAMYWYRQDPGQGLRLIYYSQIVNDFQKGDIAEGYSVSREKKESFPLTVTSAQKNPTAFYLCASSPRRVQGEAFFGQGTRLTVV.